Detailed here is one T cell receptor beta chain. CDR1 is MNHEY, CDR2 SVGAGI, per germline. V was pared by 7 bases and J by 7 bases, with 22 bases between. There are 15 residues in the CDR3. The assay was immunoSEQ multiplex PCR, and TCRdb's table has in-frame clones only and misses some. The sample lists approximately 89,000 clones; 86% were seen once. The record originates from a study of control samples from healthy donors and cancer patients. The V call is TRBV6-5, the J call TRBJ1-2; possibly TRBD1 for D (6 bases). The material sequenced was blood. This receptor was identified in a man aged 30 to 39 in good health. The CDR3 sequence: CASNQRGDWAGGYTF. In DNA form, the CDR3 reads TGTGCCAGCAACCAAAGGGGGGACTGGGCTGGTGGCTACACCTTC.